This T cell receptor (beta chain) is from a study of cytomegalovirus exposure and HLA in healthy donors. The CDR3 consists of 14 residues. Germline V gene lookup returns CDR1 SGHDN and CDR2 FVKESK. The germline V and J ends were trimmed by 6 bases and 4 bases, with 16 bases remaining between them. Donors were drawn from the approximately 120-subject validation cohort, separate from the approximately 700-subject first cohort. TCRdb keeps only in-frame clones here, not all; method: immunoSEQ multiplex PCR. Of more than 85,000 clones listed, approximately 95% are singletons. Study findings and constraints: A subsequent analysis found that TCR clusters from the first cohort also tended to co-occur in the 90 to 150 validation repertoires, with about 94% of cluster scores above 0. For most TCR sequences rarity was the rule, although some public TCRs occurred in many donors. A list of 150 to 200 TCR beta chains associated with cytomegalovirus was given.

A remark on this clone: Its antigen remains unidentified.

The origin of this receptor is a woman in her 30s in good health and CMV-seropositive. Material for sequencing was PBMCs. The chain joins TRBV14 to TRBJ2-7, with a weak D call TRBD1 (6 bases). CDR3: CASSPGTTRYEQYF. DNA for the CDR3: TGTGCCAGCAGTCCCGGGACAACTCGGTACGAGCAGTACTTC.